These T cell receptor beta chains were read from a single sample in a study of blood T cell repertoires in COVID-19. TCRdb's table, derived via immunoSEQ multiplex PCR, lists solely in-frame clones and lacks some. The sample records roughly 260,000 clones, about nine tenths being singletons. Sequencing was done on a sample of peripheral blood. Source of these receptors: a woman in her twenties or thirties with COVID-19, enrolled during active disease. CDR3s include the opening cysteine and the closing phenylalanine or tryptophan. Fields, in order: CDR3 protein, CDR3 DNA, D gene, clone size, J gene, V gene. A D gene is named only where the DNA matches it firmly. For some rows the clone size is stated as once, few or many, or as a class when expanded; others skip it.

cdr3_aa: CASSMASGRGGDTQYF
cdr3_nt: TGTGCCAGCAGTATGGCTAGCGGGCGAGGAGGAGATACGCAGTATTTT
d_call: TRBD2
clone_size: .
j_call: TRBJ2-3
v_call: TRBV9

cdr3_aa: CASSPGQGNTEAFF
cdr3_nt: TGCGCCAGCAGTCCGGGACAAGGGAACACTGAAGCTTTCTTT
d_call: .
clone_size: .
j_call: TRBJ1-1
v_call: TRBV5-1

cdr3_aa: CASSESGSSYNEQFF
cdr3_nt: TGTGCCAGCAGTGAGAGCGGGAGCTCCTACAATGAGCAGTTCTTC
d_call: TRBD2
clone_size: few
j_call: TRBJ2-1
v_call: TRBV6-4

cdr3_aa: CASSELSTDTQYF
cdr3_nt: TGCGCCAGCAGTGAGTTATCCACAGATACGCAGTATTTT
d_call: .
clone_size: .
j_call: TRBJ2-3
v_call: TRBV10-2

cdr3_aa: CASSLGGRESGKQYF
cdr3_nt: TGTGCCAGCAGTTTAGGTGGCAGGGAATCAGGCAAGCAGTACTTC
d_call: .
clone_size: .
j_call: TRBJ2-7
v_call: TRBV28

cdr3_aa: CASSLRETQYF
cdr3_nt: TGTGCCAGCAGCTTGCGAGAGACCCAGTACTTC
d_call: .
clone_size: once
j_call: TRBJ2-5
v_call: TRBV5-6

cdr3_aa: CASSLGLAGEQYF
cdr3_nt: TGTGCCAGCAGCTTGGGACTAGCGGGCGAGCAGTACTTC
d_call: TRBD2
clone_size: .
j_call: TRBJ2-7
v_call: TRBV11-3

cdr3_aa: CASSADSNSNQPQHF
cdr3_nt: TGTGCCAGCAGTGCCGACAGTAACAGCAATCAGCCCCAGCATTTT
d_call: .
clone_size: .
j_call: TRBJ1-5
v_call: TRBV6-2/TRBV6-3

cdr3_aa: CASSELADNQPQHF
cdr3_nt: TGCGCCAGCAGTGAGTTAGCGGATAATCAGCCCCAGCATTTT
d_call: .
clone_size: .
j_call: TRBJ1-5
v_call: TRBV10-2

cdr3_aa: CASSWGHRGYTF
cdr3_nt: TGTGCCAGCAGCTGGGGACACAGGGGCTACACCTTC
d_call: .
clone_size: .
j_call: TRBJ1-2
v_call: TRBV5-6

cdr3_aa: CASSLRAWGLQETQYF
cdr3_nt: TGCGCCAGCAGCTTGAGGGCCTGGGGGCTCCAAGAGACCCAGTACTTC
d_call: .
clone_size: .
j_call: TRBJ2-5
v_call: TRBV5-1

cdr3_aa: CASRPRQGALTNEKLFF
cdr3_nt: TGTGCCAGCAGACCTAGACAGGGGGCGCTTACTAATGAAAAACTGTTTTTT
d_call: TRBD1
clone_size: once
j_call: TRBJ1-4
v_call: TRBV28

cdr3_aa: CASSPGQLWVLNTGELFF
cdr3_nt: TGTGCCAGCAGCCCCGGACAGCTTTGGGTGCTAAACACCGGGGAGCTGTTTTTT
d_call: .
clone_size: once
j_call: TRBJ2-2
v_call: TRBV3-1/TRBV3-2

cdr3_aa: CATSARDTDKNIQYF
cdr3_nt: TGTGCCACCAGTGCCCGGGACACTGACAAAAACATTCAGTACTTC
d_call: .
clone_size: .
j_call: TRBJ2-4
v_call: TRBV24-1

cdr3_aa: CASSHRARGPENEQFF
cdr3_nt: TGCGCCAGCAGCCATCGCGCCAGGGGGCCAGAAAATGAGCAGTTCTTC
d_call: TRBD1
clone_size: .
j_call: TRBJ2-1
v_call: TRBV4-1

cdr3_aa: CASSNPGGLGNQPQHF
cdr3_nt: TGTGCCAGTAGTAACCCAGGGGGCTTGGGCAATCAGCCCCAGCATTTT
d_call: TRBD1
clone_size: .
j_call: TRBJ1-5
v_call: TRBV19

cdr3_aa: CASSEGTNTEAFF
cdr3_nt: TGTGCCAGCAGTGAAGGCACGAACACTGAAGCTTTCTTT
d_call: .
clone_size: .
j_call: TRBJ1-1
v_call: TRBV25-1

cdr3_aa: CSVPRQGDNEQFF
cdr3_nt: TGCAGCGTTCCCCGACAGGGGGACAATGAGCAGTTCTTC
d_call: TRBD1
clone_size: .
j_call: TRBJ2-1
v_call: TRBV29-1

cdr3_aa: CASSNIAGVTYNEQFF
cdr3_nt: TGTGCCAGCAGTAATATAGCGGGAGTAACCTACAATGAGCAGTTCTTC
d_call: TRBD2
clone_size: .
j_call: TRBJ2-1
v_call: TRBV6-2/TRBV6-3

cdr3_aa: CASSASGTTGGETQYF
cdr3_nt: TGTGCCAGCAGCGCCTCCGGGACCACCGGGGGGGAGACCCAGTACTTC
d_call: TRBD2
clone_size: once
j_call: TRBJ2-5
v_call: TRBV9

cdr3_aa: CASSIPLGAQHF
cdr3_nt: TGTGCCAGTAGTATTCCCCTAGGGGCCCAGCATTTT
d_call: .
clone_size: .
j_call: TRBJ1-5
v_call: TRBV19

cdr3_aa: CASSYEQRALYEQYF
cdr3_nt: TGTGCCAGCAGTTACGAACAGCGGGCCCTCTACGAGCAGTACTTC
d_call: .
clone_size: .
j_call: TRBJ2-7
v_call: TRBV6-5

cdr3_aa: CASGSGQYNSPLHF
cdr3_nt: TGTGCCAGCGGGTCAGGACAGTATAATTCACCCCTCCACTTT
d_call: .
clone_size: .
j_call: TRBJ1-6
v_call: TRBV7-3

cdr3_aa: CASSQVSGLGSPLHF
cdr3_nt: TGCGCCAGCAGCCAAGTTTCAGGGTTGGGTTCACCCCTCCACTTT
d_call: .
clone_size: few
j_call: TRBJ1-6
v_call: TRBV4-3

cdr3_aa: CASSDPRGAVSSYEQYF
cdr3_nt: TGTGCCAGCAGTGACCCCAGGGGGGCGGTAAGCTCCTACGAGCAGTACTTC
d_call: .
clone_size: .
j_call: TRBJ2-7
v_call: TRBV6-1

cdr3_aa: CASSSGLAGVSNEQFF
cdr3_nt: TGCGCCAGCAGCTCGGGACTAGCGGGAGTAAGCAATGAGCAGTTCTTC
d_call: TRBD2
clone_size: .
j_call: TRBJ2-1
v_call: TRBV5-1

cdr3_aa: CSVGNRGGTEAFF
cdr3_nt: TGCAGCGTAGGAAATAGGGGTGGCACTGAAGCTTTCTTT
d_call: .
clone_size: .
j_call: TRBJ1-1
v_call: TRBV29-1

cdr3_aa: CASSPLPGGRGTGELFF
cdr3_nt: TGTGCTAGCAGCCCCCTTCCGGGTGGGAGGGGCACCGGGGAGCTGTTTTTT
d_call: TRBD2
clone_size: .
j_call: TRBJ2-2
v_call: TRBV7-7

cdr3_aa: CASSPRDRGNEKLFF
cdr3_nt: TGTGCCAGCTCACCCCGGGACAGGGGAAATGAAAAACTGTTTTTT
d_call: TRBD1
clone_size: .
j_call: TRBJ1-4
v_call: TRBV18

cdr3_aa: CAISESATGHNSPLHF
cdr3_nt: TGTGCCATCAGTGAGTCGGCGACAGGACATAATTCACCCCTCCACTTT
d_call: .
clone_size: .
j_call: TRBJ1-6
v_call: TRBV10-3

cdr3_aa: CSASPLAAYTDTQYF
cdr3_nt: TGCAGTGCTAGTCCCCTAGCAGCATACACAGATACGCAGTATTTT
d_call: .
clone_size: .
j_call: TRBJ2-3
v_call: TRBV20-1

cdr3_aa: CASSLAYEQFF
cdr3_nt: TGTGCCAGCAGCTTGGCCTATGAGCAGTTCTTC
d_call: .
clone_size: .
j_call: TRBJ2-1
v_call: TRBV5-5

cdr3_aa: CASSESPPGTQYF
cdr3_nt: TGTGCCAGCAGTGAATCACCGCCAGGTACGCAGTATTTT
d_call: .
clone_size: .
j_call: TRBJ2-3
v_call: TRBV6-1

cdr3_aa: CASSSIRQGGGEQYF
cdr3_nt: TGTGCCAGCAGTTCCATTAGACAGGGGGGAGGCGAGCAGTACTTC
d_call: TRBD1
clone_size: .
j_call: TRBJ2-7
v_call: TRBV6-5

cdr3_aa: CASSPGTATGELFF
cdr3_nt: TGTGCCAGCAGCCCCGGGACAGCTACCGGGGAGCTGTTTTTT
d_call: TRBD1
clone_size: .
j_call: TRBJ2-2
v_call: TRBV7-9

cdr3_aa: CASSPGRRSYNEQFF
cdr3_nt: TGTGCCAGCAGCCCGGGGAGGCGGTCCTACAATGAGCAGTTCTTC
d_call: .
clone_size: .
j_call: TRBJ2-1
v_call: TRBV13

cdr3_aa: CASSRDRGMEQPQHF
cdr3_nt: TGTGCCAGCTCACGGGACAGGGGGATGGAGCAGCCCCAGCATTTT
d_call: TRBD1
clone_size: .
j_call: TRBJ1-5
v_call: TRBV18

cdr3_aa: CSAQVTGHEQYF
cdr3_nt: TGCAGCGCCCAGGTTACAGGCCACGAGCAGTACTTC
d_call: .
clone_size: .
j_call: TRBJ2-7
v_call: TRBV29-1

cdr3_aa: CSAIPGTHDYEQYF
cdr3_nt: TGCAGCGCAATTCCCGGGACACACGACTACGAGCAGTACTTC
d_call: .
clone_size: .
j_call: TRBJ2-7
v_call: TRBV29-1

cdr3_aa: CASSLKLAGLSTYEQYF
cdr3_nt: TGTGCCAGCAGTTTGAAACTAGCGGGACTCTCTACCTACGAGCAGTACTTC
d_call: TRBD2
clone_size: .
j_call: TRBJ2-7
v_call: TRBV28

cdr3_aa: CASAAKQGNTEAFF
cdr3_nt: TGCGCCAGCGCTGCCAAACAGGGGAACACTGAAGCTTTCTTT
d_call: .
clone_size: few
j_call: TRBJ1-1
v_call: TRBV10-1

cdr3_aa: CASSPDRRGVGYTF
cdr3_nt: TGTGCCAGCAGTCCCGACCGGCGGGGGGTTGGCTACACCTTC
d_call: .
clone_size: .
j_call: TRBJ1-2
v_call: TRBV6-5

cdr3_aa: CASRETESSYNSPLHF
cdr3_nt: TGTGCCAGTAGGGAGACGGAGAGCTCCTATAATTCACCCCTCCACTTT
d_call: .
clone_size: .
j_call: TRBJ1-6
v_call: TRBV19

cdr3_aa: CATRLSDNEQFF
cdr3_nt: TGTGCCACACGCCTTAGCGATAATGAGCAGTTCTTC
d_call: .
clone_size: once
j_call: TRBJ2-1
v_call: TRBV6-5

cdr3_aa: CASSLSAGGAYNEQFF
cdr3_nt: TGTGCCAGCAGCTTATCCGCGGGAGGGGCCTACAATGAGCAGTTCTTC
d_call: TRBD2
clone_size: .
j_call: TRBJ2-1
v_call: TRBV7-3

cdr3_aa: CSVTGISGQYF
cdr3_nt: TGCAGCGTGACGGGTATCTCGGGGCAGTACTTC
d_call: .
clone_size: .
j_call: TRBJ2-7
v_call: TRBV29-1

cdr3_aa: CASSQDRASAGGGEQYF
cdr3_nt: TGCGCCAGCAGCCAAGATCGGGCCTCAGCGGGAGGAGGGGAGCAGTACTTC
d_call: TRBD2
clone_size: .
j_call: TRBJ2-7
v_call: TRBV4-1

cdr3_aa: CASSEAGQINQPQHF
cdr3_nt: TGTGCCAGCAGTGAGGCGGGACAGATAAATCAGCCCCAGCATTTT
d_call: TRBD1
clone_size: .
j_call: TRBJ1-5
v_call: TRBV2